This entry lists 10 T cell receptor beta chains sequenced from one sample in a study of blood T cell repertoires in COVID-19. Profiling relied on immunoSEQ multiplex PCR, and the TCRdb table lists in-frame clones only, not all of them. This table has about 250,000 clones, 88% appearing once. Sequenced: PBMCs or T cells enriched from blood (not recorded which). The receptors come from a woman aged 45-60 years who had recovered from COVID-19.

This chain uses TRBV14 with TRBJ2-7; D gene unclear. The CDR3 consists of 14 residues. Germline V gene lookup returns CDR1 SGHDN and CDR2 FVKESK. V was clipped by 5 bases and J by 3 bases, with 14 bases between them. CDR3 region: CASSIWPKYYEQYF. As DNA, the CDR3 is TGTGCCAGCAGCATTTGGCCGAAATACTACGAGCAGTACTTC.

The V call is TRBV27, the J call TRBJ1-1; 8 bases are shared with TRBD1. Trimming at V came to 5 bases and at J to 7 bases, leaving 6 bases not matched to a gene. The V gene's germline CDR1 is MNHEY and CDR2 SMNVEV (reference sequence). This CDR3 spans 13 amino acids. The CDR3 loop reads CASSLTGAGEAFF. CDR3 sequence (DNA): TGTGCCAGCAGTCTGACAGGGGCTGGTGAAGCTTTCTTT.

Only a few counts were recorded for this clone. The rearrangement uses TRBV7-3 and TRBJ1-1, with TRBD1 as a possible D gene (6 bases). Trimming shortened V by 5 bases and J by 4 bases, and 20 bases separated the two germline ends. The CDR3 is made up of 16 amino acids. Germline lookup yields CDR1 SGHTA and CDR2 FQGTGA. This CDR3 is CASSAGQLTRGTEAFF. CDR3 DNA: TGTGCCAGCAGCGCCGGACAGTTGACTCGGGGCACTGAAGCTTTCTTT.

This chain joins TRBV6-5 and TRBJ2-7; a possible D gene is TRBD2 (6 bases). The CDR3 has 15 residues. The germline V and J ends were trimmed by 0 bases and 7 bases, with 16 bases remaining between them. Germline V gene data show CDR1 as MNHEY and CDR2 as SVGAGI. The CDR3: CASSYSIGGKGEQYF. The CDR3 region has the DNA TGTGCCAGCAGTTACTCGATTGGCGGGAAGGGGGAGCAGTACTTC.

This clone occurred once. The genes are TRBV6-2 or TRBV6-3 and TRBJ2-1; weak D call: TRBD2 (6 bases). The germline V gene has CDR1 MNHEY and CDR2 SVGEGT. The CDR3 totals 15 residues. The germline V and J ends were trimmed by 2 bases and 8 bases, with 16 bases remaining between them. The CDR3 loop reads CASSYPTMTSHEQFF. CDR3 nucleotides: TGTGCCAGCAGTTACCCCACTATGACTAGTCATGAGCAGTTCTTC.

The rearrangement links TRBV7-3 to TRBJ2-2, with TRBD2 matching over 12 bases. V trimming: 5 bases; J trimming: 6 bases; junction bases outside the gene matches: 4. This CDR3 spans 15 amino acids. The germline gives CDR1 SGHTA, CDR2 FQGTGA. CDR3 in amino acids: CASSRLAGASGELFF. In nucleotides, the CDR3 is TGTGCCAGCAGCCGACTAGCGGGAGCATCCGGGGAGCTGTTTTTT.

This clone was observed a few times. The V call is TRBV24-1, the J call TRBJ1-5, with D perhaps TRBD1 (6 bases). There are 12 residues in the CDR3. Per the germline V gene, CDR1 is KGHDR and CDR2 is SFDVKD. Trimming took off 6 bases at V and 6 bases at J, with 8 bases between the two ends. CDR3 sequence: CATSQGTQPQHF. CDR3 sequence (DNA): TGTGCCACCAGTCAGGGGACTCAGCCCCAGCATTTT.

This clone was counted between two and nine times. The chain employs TRBV12-5 and TRBJ1-1, with D unresolved. Looked up from germline, CDR1 is LGHNT and CDR2 is FRNRAP. The CDR3 spans 16 residues. The V gene lost 4 bases and the J gene lost 0 bases, with 15 bases spanning the gap. The DNA of the CDR3 is TGTGCTAGTGGTTCGAGGCAAGGCAGCCTGAACACTGAAGCTTTCTTT. Amino acid sequence: CASGSRQGSLNTEAFF.

This sequence joins TRBV7-9 and TRBJ1-2; TRBD1 aligns across 9 bases. Germline CDR1 SEHNR, CDR2 FQNEAQ (reference sequence). This CDR3 has 13 amino acids. V was pared by 6 bases and J by 3 bases, with 2 bases of the junction left unmatched. The CDR3 sequence: CASSTGGYYGYTF. The CDR3 DNA follows: TGTGCCAGCAGTACAGGGGGCTACTATGGCTACACCTTC.

V gene TRBV2 combines with J gene TRBJ2-1; TRBD1 matches 11 bases. The ends lost 6 bases at V and 7 bases at J; junction bases unmatched: 8. Germline values: CDR1 SNHLY, CDR2 FYNNEI. The CDR3 covers 15 residues. The CDR3 bases are TGTGCCAGCAGGACCGGGACAGGGGGTGTTAATGAGCAGTTCTTC. Encoded protein: CASRTGTGGVNEQFF.